This TCR beta chain was sequenced in a study of blood T cell repertoires in COVID-19. Study in general: Sources were T cells, B-cell-depleted T cells, or PBMCs; the material itself was cDNA or gDNA.

Original methodology: Reference gene primer amplification yielded estimated nucleated cell counts. The protocol was immunoSEQ multiplex PCR, while the TCRdb copy is restricted to in-frame clones and leaves out a portion. The D gene and trimming were derived from the DNA, and the V and J assignments and clone size from that table. The table shows 80,000 to 100,000 clones, with approximately 87% occurring only once. Between the trimmed V and J ends, which lost 3 bases and 2 bases, there was a span of 10 bases. The CDR3 totals 14 residues. Per the germline V gene, CDR1 is KGHSH and CDR2 is LQKENI. The clonotype was recovered from a human donor with active COVID-19. The donor label of this sample is uncertain. Sequencing was carried out using peripheral blood. This sequence joins TRBV18 and TRBJ2-5; no firm D call. The DNA of the CDR3 is TGTGCCAGCTCACCGAGACTTACACAAGAGACCCAGTACTTC. It specifies CASSPRLTQETQYF.